This section outlines one T cell receptor beta chain sequence together with its context. The antigen is undetermined. One end of the junction varies from germline; a read error may be responsible. This sample was taken from a study of T cells in Graves' hyperthyroidism and ophthalmopathy. Study-wide context: Peripheral blood was secured at the point of initial diagnosis, before any treatment. Points from the study as a whole: Ophthalmopathy, which appeared later, was predicted by the model a median 6.5 months before onset.

Patients were aged 18 to 65, had disease duration under 2 months, and had newly diagnosed hyperthyroidism. 10 ml fresh peripheral blood yielded the PBMCs. The CDR3 loop spans 13 amino acids. Germline lookup yields CDR1 SGHDT and CDR2 YYEEEE. TCR beta CDR3 region amplification was performed from RNA transcripts. First-round RT-PCR of the TCR CDR3 relied on the HTBI primer set. In TCRdb, the multiplex PCR reads were re-called with MiXCR into one record per CDR3 protein. This sample carries approximately 150,000 distinct CDR3 sequences, roughly 9.4% of them seen once, and the ten largest clones take about 20%.

J is TRBJ2-5 and V is TRBV5-6, with TRBD2 matching 9 bases. Sequenced sample: blood. This receptor was identified in a woman younger than 35 with Graves' hyperthyroidism that later progressed to Graves' ophthalmopathy. DNA for the CDR3: TGTCCCAGCAGCCGCGGGGGGGGAGAGACCCAGTACTTC. As protein: CPSSRGGGETQYF.